This T cell receptor (beta chain) was sequenced for a study of blood T cell repertoires in COVID-19. Study overall: Collection of acute and convalescent COVID-19 samples took place in the United States, Italy and Spain. Nucleic acid was either cDNA or gDNA, and it came from T cells, B-cell-depleted T cells, or PBMCs.

Some clones are missing from TCRdb's copy, which holds only in-frame ones; the method was immunoSEQ multiplex PCR. This table has over 200,000 clones, about 85% appearing once. Looked up from germline, CDR1 is SGHNT and CDR2 is YYREEE (reference sequence). V was clipped by 0 bases and J by 7 bases, with 5 bases between them. The CDR3 has 13 residues. Those who participated ranged in age from roughly 18 to 100 years and resided in 20 to 30 US areas. Recovery meant two consecutive negative NP/OP PCR tests, professional clearance, or resolved symptoms. The sample was PBMCs or T cells enriched from blood (not recorded which). The V and J genes are TRBV5-4 and TRBJ1-6; no clear D. The source is a man aged 25-45 years who had recovered from COVID-19. CDR3 nucleotide sequence: TGTGCCAGCAGCTTGGACGGGAATTCACCCCTCCACTTT. It encodes CASSLDGNSPLHF.